One T cell receptor beta chain is described in this entry. The target antigen is unknown. These data are taken from a study of cytomegalovirus exposure and HLA in healthy donors. Points from the study as a whole: While the bulk of TCR sequences proved rare, some public TCRs turned up in many donors.

Some clones are missing from TCRdb's copy, which holds only in-frame ones; the method was immunoSEQ multiplex PCR. Of more than 100,000 clones listed, about 88% are singletons. Per the germline V gene, CDR1 is WSHSY and CDR2 is SAAADI. V lost 7 bases and J 6 bases, leaving 16 bases between the germline ends. The CDR3 spans 13 residues. The sequence was obtained from a man younger than 40 in good health and CMV-seronegative. The sample taken for sequencing was PBMCs. The chain recombines TRBV10-2 with TRBJ2-7, with a possible D match to TRBD2 (6 bases). The CDR3 reads CASNPGTLGEQYF. In DNA form, the CDR3 reads TGCGCCAGCAATCCCGGGACTTTAGGCGAGCAGTACTTC.